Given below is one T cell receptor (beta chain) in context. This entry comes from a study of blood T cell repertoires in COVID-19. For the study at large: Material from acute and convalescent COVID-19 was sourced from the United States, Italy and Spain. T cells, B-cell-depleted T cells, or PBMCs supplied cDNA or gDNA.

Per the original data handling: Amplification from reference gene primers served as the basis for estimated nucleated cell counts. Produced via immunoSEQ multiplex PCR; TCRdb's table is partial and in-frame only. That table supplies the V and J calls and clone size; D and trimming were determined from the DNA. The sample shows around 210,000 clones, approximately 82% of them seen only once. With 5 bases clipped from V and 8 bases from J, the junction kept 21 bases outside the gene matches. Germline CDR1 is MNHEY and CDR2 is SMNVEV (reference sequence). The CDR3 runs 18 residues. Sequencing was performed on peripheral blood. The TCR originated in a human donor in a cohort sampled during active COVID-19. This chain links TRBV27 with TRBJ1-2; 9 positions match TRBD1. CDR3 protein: CASSPSYLGQGNLGGYTF. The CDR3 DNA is TGTGCCAGCAGTCCTTCTTATCTGGGACAGGGTAATCTTGGGGGCTACACCTTC.